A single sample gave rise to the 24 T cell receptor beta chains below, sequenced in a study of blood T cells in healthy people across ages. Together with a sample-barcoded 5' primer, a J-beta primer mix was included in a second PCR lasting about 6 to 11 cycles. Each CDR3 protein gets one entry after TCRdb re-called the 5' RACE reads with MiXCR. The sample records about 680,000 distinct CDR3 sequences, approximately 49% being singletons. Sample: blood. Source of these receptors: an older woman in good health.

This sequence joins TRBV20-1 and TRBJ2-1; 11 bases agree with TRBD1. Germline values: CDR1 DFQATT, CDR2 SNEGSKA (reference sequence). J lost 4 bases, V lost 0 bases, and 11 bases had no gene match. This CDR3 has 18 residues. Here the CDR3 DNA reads TGCAGTGCTAGAGATCGGGACAGGGGGGTAAGGGCGTACAATGAGCAGTTCTTC. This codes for CSARDRDRGVRAYNEQFF.

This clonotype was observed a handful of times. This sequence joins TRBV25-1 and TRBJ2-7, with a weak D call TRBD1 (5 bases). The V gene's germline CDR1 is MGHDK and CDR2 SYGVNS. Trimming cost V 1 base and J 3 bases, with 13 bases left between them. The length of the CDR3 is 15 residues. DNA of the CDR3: TGTGCCAGCAGTGAATCGGCAGGGCACTTCTACGAGCAGTACTTC. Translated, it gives CASSESAGHFYEQYF.

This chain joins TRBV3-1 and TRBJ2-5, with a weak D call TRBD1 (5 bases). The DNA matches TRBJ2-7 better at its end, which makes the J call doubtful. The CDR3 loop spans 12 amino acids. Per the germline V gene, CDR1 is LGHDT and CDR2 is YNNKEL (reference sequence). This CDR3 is CASSQLRDEQYF. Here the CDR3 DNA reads TGTGCCAGCAGCCAGCTCAGGGACGAGCAGTACTTC.

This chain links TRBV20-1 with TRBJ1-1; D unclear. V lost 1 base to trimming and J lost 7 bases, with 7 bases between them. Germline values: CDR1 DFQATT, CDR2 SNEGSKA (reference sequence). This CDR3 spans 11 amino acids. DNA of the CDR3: TGCAGTGCTAGAGGGGTTTATGAAGCTTTCTTT. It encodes CSARGVYEAFF.

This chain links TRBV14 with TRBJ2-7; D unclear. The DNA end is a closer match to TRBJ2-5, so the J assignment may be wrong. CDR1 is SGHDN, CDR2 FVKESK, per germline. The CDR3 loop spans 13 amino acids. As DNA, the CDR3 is TGTGCCAGCAGCCAAGACATCCGAGAGACCCAGTACTTC. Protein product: CASSQDIRETQYF.

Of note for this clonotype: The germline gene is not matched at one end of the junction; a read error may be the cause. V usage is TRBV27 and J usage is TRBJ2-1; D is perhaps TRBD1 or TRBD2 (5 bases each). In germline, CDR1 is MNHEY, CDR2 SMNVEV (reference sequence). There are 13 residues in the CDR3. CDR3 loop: CASSWGSQGSPVF. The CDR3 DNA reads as TGTGCCAGCAGTTGGGGGTCGCAGGGTTCTCCGGTCTTC.

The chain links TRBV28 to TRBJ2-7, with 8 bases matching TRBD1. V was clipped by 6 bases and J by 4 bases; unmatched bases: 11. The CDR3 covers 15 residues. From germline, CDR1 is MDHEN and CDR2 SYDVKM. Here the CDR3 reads CASRAGQGWPYEQYF. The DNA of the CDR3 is TGTGCCAGCAGAGCAGGACAGGGTTGGCCTTACGAGCAGTACTTC.

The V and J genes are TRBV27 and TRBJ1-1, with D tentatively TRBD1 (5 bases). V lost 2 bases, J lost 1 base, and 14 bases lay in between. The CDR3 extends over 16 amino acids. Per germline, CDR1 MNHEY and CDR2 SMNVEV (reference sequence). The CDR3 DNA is TGTGCCAGCAGTTTAAGTTGGGGGTCGTCGAACACTGAAGCTTTCTTT. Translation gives CASSLSWGSSNTEAFF.

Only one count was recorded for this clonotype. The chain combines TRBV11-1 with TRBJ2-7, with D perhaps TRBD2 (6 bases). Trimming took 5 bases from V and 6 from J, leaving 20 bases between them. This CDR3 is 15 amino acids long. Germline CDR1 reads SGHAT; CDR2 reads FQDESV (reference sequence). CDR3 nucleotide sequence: TGTGCCAGCAGCCCGGGAGCCGTCCTCGTACGCGAGCAGTACTTC. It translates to CASSPGAVLVREQYF. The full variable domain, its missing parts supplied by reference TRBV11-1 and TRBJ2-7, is EAEVAQSPRYKITEKSQAVAFWCDPISGHATLYWYRQILGQGPELLVQFQDESVVDDSQLPKDRFSAERLKGVDSTLKIQPAELGDSAMYLCASSPGAVLVREQYFGPGTRLTVT.

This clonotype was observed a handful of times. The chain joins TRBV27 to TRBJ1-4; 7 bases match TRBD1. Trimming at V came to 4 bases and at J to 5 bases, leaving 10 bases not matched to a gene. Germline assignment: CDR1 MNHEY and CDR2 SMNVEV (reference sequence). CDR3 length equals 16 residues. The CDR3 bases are TGTGCCAGCAGTTCCCTGTACGGGACAGAGAATGAAAAACTGTTTTTT. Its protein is CASSSLYGTENEKLFF.

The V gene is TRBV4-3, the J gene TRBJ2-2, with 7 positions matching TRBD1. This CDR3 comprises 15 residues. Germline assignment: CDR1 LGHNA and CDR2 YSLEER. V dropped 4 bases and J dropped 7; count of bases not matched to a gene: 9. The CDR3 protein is CASSPGTGAGGELFF. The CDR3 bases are TGCGCCAGCAGCCCAGGCACAGGGGCGGGCGGGGAGCTGTTTTTT.

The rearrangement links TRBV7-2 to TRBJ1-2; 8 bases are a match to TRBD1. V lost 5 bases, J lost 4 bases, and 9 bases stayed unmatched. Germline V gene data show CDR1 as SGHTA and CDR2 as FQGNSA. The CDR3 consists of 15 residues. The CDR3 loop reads CASSLDRDRPYGYTF. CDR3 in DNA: TGTGCCAGCAGCCTAGACCGGGACAGGCCCTATGGCTACACCTTC.

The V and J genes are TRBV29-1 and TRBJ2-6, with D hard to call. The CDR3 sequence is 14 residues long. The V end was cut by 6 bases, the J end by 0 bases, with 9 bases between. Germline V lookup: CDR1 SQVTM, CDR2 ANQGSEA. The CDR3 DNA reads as TGCAGCGTCGCCGACTCCTCTGGGGCCAACGTCCTGACTTTC. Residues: CSVADSSGANVLTF. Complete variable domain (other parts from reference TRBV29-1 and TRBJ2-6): SAVISQKPSRDICQRGTSLTIQCQVDSQVTMMFWYRQQPGQSLTLIATANQGSEATYESGFVIDKFPISRPNLTFSTLTVSNMSPEDSSIYLCSVADSSGANVLTFGAGSRLTVL.

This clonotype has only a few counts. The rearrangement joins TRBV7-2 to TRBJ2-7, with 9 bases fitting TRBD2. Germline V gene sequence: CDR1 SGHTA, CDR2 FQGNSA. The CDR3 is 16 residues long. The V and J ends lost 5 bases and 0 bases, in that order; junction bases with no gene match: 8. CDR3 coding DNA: TGTGCCAGCAGCCAAGGCAGGACTAGCGCCTCCTACGAGCAGTACTTC. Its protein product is CASSQGRTSASYEQYF. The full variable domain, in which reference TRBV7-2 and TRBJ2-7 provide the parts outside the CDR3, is GAGVSQSPSNKVTEKGKDVELRCDPISGHTALYWYRQSLGQGLEFLIYFQGNSAPDKSGLPSDRFSAERTGGSVSTLTIQRTQQEDSAVYLCASSQGRTSASYEQYFGPGTRLTVT.

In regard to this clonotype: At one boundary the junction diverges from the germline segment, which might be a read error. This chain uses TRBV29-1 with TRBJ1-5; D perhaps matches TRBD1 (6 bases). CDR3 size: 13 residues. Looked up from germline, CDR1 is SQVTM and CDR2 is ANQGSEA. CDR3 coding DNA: TGCAGCGTGCAGGGGAATAGCAATCAGCCTCAGCATTTT. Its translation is CSVQGNSNQPQHF.

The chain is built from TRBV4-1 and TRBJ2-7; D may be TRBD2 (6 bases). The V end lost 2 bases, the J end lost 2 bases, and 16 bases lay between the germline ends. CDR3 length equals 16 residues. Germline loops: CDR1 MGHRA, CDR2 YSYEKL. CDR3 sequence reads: CASSQNRDSLAYEQYF. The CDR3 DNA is TGCGCCAGCAGCCAAAACCGGGACTCCCTAGCCTACGAGCAGTACTTC.

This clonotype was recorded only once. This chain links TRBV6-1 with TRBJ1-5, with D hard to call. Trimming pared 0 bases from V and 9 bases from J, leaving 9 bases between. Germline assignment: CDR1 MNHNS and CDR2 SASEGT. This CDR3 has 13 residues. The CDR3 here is CASSEAIWRPQHF. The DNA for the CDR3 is TGTGCCAGCAGTGAAGCAATCTGGCGGCCCCAGCATTTT.

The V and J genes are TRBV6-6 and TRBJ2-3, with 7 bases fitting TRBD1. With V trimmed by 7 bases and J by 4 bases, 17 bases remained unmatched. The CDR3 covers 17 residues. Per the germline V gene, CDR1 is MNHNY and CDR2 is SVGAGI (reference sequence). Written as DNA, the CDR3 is TGTGCCAGCATCAAGAAGGGGGCCCCTATTGGCGCAGATACGCAGTATTTT. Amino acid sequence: CASIKKGAPIGADTQYF.

The chain's CDR3 is CASTKTRDRQQAFF. CDR3 sequence (DNA): TGTGCCAGCACCAAGACCCGGGACAGGCAACAAGCTTTCTTT. This chain joins TRBV28 and TRBJ1-1; 8 nucleotides align to TRBD1. CDR1 and CDR2 from the germline V gene are MDHEN and SYDVKM. The CDR3 has 14 amino acids. V shed 7 bases, J shed 9 bases, and the junction held 13 bases outside the gene matches.

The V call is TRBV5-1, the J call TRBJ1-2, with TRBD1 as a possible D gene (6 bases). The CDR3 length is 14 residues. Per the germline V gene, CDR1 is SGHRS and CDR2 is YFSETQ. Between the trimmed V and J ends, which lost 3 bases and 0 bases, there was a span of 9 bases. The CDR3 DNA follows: TGCGCCAGCAGCTATCAGGGGCCTAACTATGGCTACACCTTC. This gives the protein CASSYQGPNYGYTF.

CDR3 DNA sequence: TGTGCCAGCAGCCAACCAATGGGGACGGCCAATTACGAGCAGTACTTC. It yields the protein CASSQPMGTANYEQYF. The chain uses TRBV4-2 and TRBJ2-7; the D gene could be TRBD1 or TRBD2 (5 bases each). CDR3 length: 16 amino acids. Per the germline V gene, CDR1 is LGHNA and CDR2 is YNFKEQ. The V end lost 2 bases, the J end lost 4 bases, and 18 bases lay between the germline ends.

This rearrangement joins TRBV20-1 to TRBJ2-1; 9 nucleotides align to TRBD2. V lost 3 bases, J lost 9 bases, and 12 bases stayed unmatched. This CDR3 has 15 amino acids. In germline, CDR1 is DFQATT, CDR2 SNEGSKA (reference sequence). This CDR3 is CSASRFGGRAGEQFF. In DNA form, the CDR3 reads TGCAGTGCTAGTCGTTTTGGCGGGAGGGCCGGTGAGCAGTTCTTC.

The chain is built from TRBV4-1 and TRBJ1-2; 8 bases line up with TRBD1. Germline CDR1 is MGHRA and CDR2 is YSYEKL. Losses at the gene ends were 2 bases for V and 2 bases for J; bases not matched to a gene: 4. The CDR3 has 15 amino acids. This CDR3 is CASSQPRQGNYGYTF. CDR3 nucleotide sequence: TGCGCCAGCAGCCAACCCCGACAGGGGAACTATGGCTACACCTTC.

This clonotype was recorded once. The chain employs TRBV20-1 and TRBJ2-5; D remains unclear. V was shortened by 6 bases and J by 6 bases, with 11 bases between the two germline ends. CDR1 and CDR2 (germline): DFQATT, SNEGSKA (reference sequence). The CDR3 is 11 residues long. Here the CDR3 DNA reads TGCAGTGCGTCAGGCGTAAAGACCCAGTACTTC. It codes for CSASGVKTQYF.